This T cell receptor (beta chain) emerged from a study of shared clonotypes between healthy human individuals. Germline-derived CDR1 and CDR2 are GTSNPN and SVGIG (reference sequence). The CDR3 is 17 residues long. V lost 5 bases to trimming and J lost 3 bases, with 26 bases between them. Measured with immunoSEQ multiplex PCR; TCRdb has only the in-frame clones, and not every one. The sample has roughly 2.5 million clones, around nine tenths seen once. Input material: naive CD4+ T cells sorted from blood. Subset defined: CD45RA+ positively selected. This receptor was obtained from a man aged 18 to 29 in good health. The chain employs TRBV30 and TRBJ2-7; weak D call: TRBD2 (5 bases). The CDR3 bases are TGTGCCTGGTCTCGGGGATCAACGTCAAGCGGAGTCTACGAGCAGTACTTC. Translating it yields CAWSRGSTSSGVYEQYF.